This TCR beta chain appears in the sequencing data of a study of radiation and T cells in renal cell carcinoma. Time point defined: blood 2 weeks post-SBRT. This sample's treatment: 15 Gy SBRT to primary tumor, nephrectomy 4 weeks later. The CDR3 has 16 residues. V lost 0 bases, J lost 0 bases, and 9 bases lay in between. Germline CDR1 reads SGHTA; CDR2 reads FQGNSA. Clones were sequenced by immunoSEQ multiplex PCR, and TCRdb holds only the in-frame ones, with some missing. This table has just under 80,000 clones, 65% to 90% appearing once. This sequence originates from a woman aged 45 to 65 with renal cell carcinoma. The specimen comprised blood, sampled from a patient whose treatment included radiotherapy and nephrectomy. V gene TRBV7-2 combines with J gene TRBJ2-1; no clear D gene. CDR3 region: CASSLAMASSYNEQFF. The CDR3 DNA is TGTGCCAGCAGCTTAGCGATGGCAAGCTCCTACAATGAGCAGTTCTTC.